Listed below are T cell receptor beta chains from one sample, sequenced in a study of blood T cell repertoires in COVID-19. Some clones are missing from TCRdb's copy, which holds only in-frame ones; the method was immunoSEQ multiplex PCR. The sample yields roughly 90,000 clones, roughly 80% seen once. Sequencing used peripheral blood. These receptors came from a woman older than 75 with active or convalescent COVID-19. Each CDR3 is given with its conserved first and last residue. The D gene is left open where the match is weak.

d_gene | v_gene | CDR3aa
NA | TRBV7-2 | CASSLVALENTEAFF
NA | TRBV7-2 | CASSFGRALPGELFF
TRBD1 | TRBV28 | CASRTGTGNGYTF
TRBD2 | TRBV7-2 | CASSLVGGSGANVLTF
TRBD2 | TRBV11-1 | CASSPRTSGSGETQYF
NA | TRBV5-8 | CASSLGQGMNIQYF
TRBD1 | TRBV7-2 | CASSFRDSVMNTIYF
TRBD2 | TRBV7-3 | CASSPSGRDVTGELFF
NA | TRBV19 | CASKPRSSNQPQHF
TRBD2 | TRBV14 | CASSSGRASDYEQYF
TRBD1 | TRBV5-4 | CASSWGQELYGGYTF
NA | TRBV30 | CAWSVRGVYGYTF
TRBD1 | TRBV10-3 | CAISYGTGGVEAFF
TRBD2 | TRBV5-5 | CASSPRGLAGFYEQYF
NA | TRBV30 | CAWGRGQPQHF
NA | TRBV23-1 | CASSRQDFNTGELFF
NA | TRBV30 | CAWRHTPHEQYF
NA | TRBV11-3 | CASSRGAQGTQYF
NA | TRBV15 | CATSRDAGLREQYF
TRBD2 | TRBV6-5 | CASRAGLAAVVEQYF
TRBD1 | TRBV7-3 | CASSRDRGQSNQPQHF
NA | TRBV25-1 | CASSDHTLRPNEKLFF
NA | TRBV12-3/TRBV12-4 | CASRFTENYGYTF
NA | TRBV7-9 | CASSGAAGAMNTEAFF
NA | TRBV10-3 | CAISTGPPADSGNTIYF
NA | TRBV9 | CASSGGRGANVLTF
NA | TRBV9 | CASSVSSLAGEAFF